This T cell receptor beta chain is from a study of T cell repertoires in cytomegalovirus infection. Study details: Shared public TCR beta signatures pointed to both CMV infection and a matching HLA type.

Concerning this clonotype itself: Its matching antigen is unknown.

The CDR3 runs 16 residues. V lost 4 bases to trimming and J lost 0 bases; unmatched junction nucleotides: 2. Germline CDR1 reads MGHRA; CDR2 reads YSYEKL. Findings and limits, study-wide: Predominance within the ex vivo response was attributable to HLA-C-restricted CMV-specific TCR beta clonotypes.

TCRdb re-called the reads through MiXCR, storing one row per CDR3 protein. The table lists 450,000 to 650,000 distinct CDR3 sequences, 26% of them singletons, with around 14% in the top ten. The sequence was obtained from a human donor in good health (CMV status not recorded). Some clones in this sample may be carry-over from other donors' samples. The genes are TRBV4-1 and TRBJ2-1, with TRBD2 identical over 11 bases. The sequenced sample was PBMCs. CDR3 DNA sequence: TGCGCCAGCAGCCTGGGACTAGCGGTCTCCTACAATGAGCAGTTCTTC. It is translated as CASSLGLAVSYNEQFF.